These 11 T cell receptor beta chains were sequenced from one sample in a study of CD8 T cells in Susac syndrome. The RNA, about 0.45 to 1 ug, was put through reverse transcription using random hexamers. TCRdb recomputed calls from the immunoSEQ multiplex PCR reads with MiXCR, one row per CDR3 protein. Of some 190,000 distinct CDR3 sequences in the sample, about 95% were seen once. Specimen: CD4+ T cells from PBMCs. The receptors here all came from a human donor in good health.

The V and J genes are TRBV6-4 and TRBJ2-2, with TRBD2 matching over 8 bases. V was pared by 4 bases and J by 6 bases, with 7 bases of the junction left unmatched. This CDR3 has 15 amino acids. Germline V gene data show CDR1 as MRHNA and CDR2 as SNTAGT. The CDR3 bases are TGTGCCAGCAGTGTATTAGGAGCGGGAGCCGGGGAGCTGTTTTTT. This codes for CASSVLGAGAGELFF.

The CDR3 here is CASSDSQRSTDTQYF. The DNA of the CDR3 is TGTGCCAGCAGTGACTCGCAGCGGTCCACAGATACGCAGTATTTT. The J gene is TRBJ2-3, the V gene TRBV6-4; weak D call: TRBD2 (5 bases). CDR3 length equals 15 residues. Germline values: CDR1 MRHNA, CDR2 SNTAGT. V was pared by 0 bases and J by 2 bases, with 9 bases between.

J is TRBJ2-2 and V is TRBV9; 9 bases are shared with TRBD1. Germline V CDR1 and CDR2: SGDLS, YYNGEE. The CDR3 runs to 17 residues. Trimming removed 2 bases from V and 6 bases from J; junction bases left unmatched: 11. The CDR3 DNA follows: TGTGCCAGCAGCGTCGTCCCGGGACAGGGCGTAGCCGGGGAGCTGTTTTTT. Its translation: CASSVVPGQGVAGELFF.

V usage is TRBV20-1 and J usage is TRBJ2-2, with D perhaps being TRBD1 or TRBD2 (6 bases each). Germline lookup yields CDR1 DFQATT and CDR2 SNEGSKA (reference sequence). The CDR3 is made up of 13 amino acids. V lost 3 bases, J lost 13 bases, and 18 bases lay in between. Here the CDR3 reads CSARLGGESGLFF. The CDR3 DNA sequence: TGCAGTGCTAGGCTGGGGGGCGAGAGTGGGCTGTTTTTT.

This clonotype was observed a handful of times. The rearrangement joins TRBV7-9 to TRBJ2-3; D call uncertain. The CDR3 is 12 amino acids. Deletions cut 5 bases from V and 0 bases from J, with 3 bases between. The germline V gene encodes CDR1 SEHNR and CDR2 FQNEAQ (reference sequence). The DNA of the CDR3 is TGTGCCAGCAGCACCAGCACAGATACGCAGTATTTT. Translated, it gives CASSTSTDTQYF.

V usage is TRBV24-1 and J usage is TRBJ2-1, with D uncertain. Trimming took 4 bases from V and 7 from J, leaving 10 bases between them. The CDR3 contains 13 residues. Germline lookup yields CDR1 KGHDR and CDR2 SFDVKD. This chain's CDR3 is CATSDPGPNEQFF. CDR3 nucleotides: TGTGCCACCAGTGACCCTGGGCCAAATGAGCAGTTCTTC.

DNA of the CDR3: TGCAGTGCTAGAGAGGGACATTCGAACATTCAGTACTTC. It encodes CSAREGHSNIQYF. The genes are TRBV20-1 and TRBJ2-4; a weak D match, TRBD1 (6 bases). V lost 0 bases to trimming and J lost 7 bases, with 10 bases between them. The V gene's germline CDR1 is DFQATT and CDR2 SNEGSKA (reference sequence). The CDR3 has 13 residues.

V usage is TRBV20-1 and J usage is TRBJ2-1; 7 bases agree with TRBD2. The CDR3 loop spans 12 amino acids. CDR1 DFQATT and CDR2 SNEGSKA come from the germline V gene (reference sequence). In nucleotides, the CDR3 is TGCGCGGGACTACATGTTTACAATGAGCAGTTCTTC. Its protein is CAGLHVYNEQFF.

The rearrangement links TRBV6-6 to TRBJ2-7, with D perhaps matching TRBD2 (8 bases). CDR1 and CDR2 (germline): MNHNY, SVGAGI (reference sequence). This CDR3 spans 16 amino acids. V shed 2 bases and J shed 6 bases, with 20 bases lying between them. CDR3 nucleotide sequence: TGTGCCAGCAGTTACGCGATGGGACAGCGGGGGCCCGAGCAGTACTTC. As protein: CASSYAMGQRGPEQYF.

The chain has TRBV10-2 and TRBJ1-1, with a possible D match to TRBD1 (6 bases). Trimming cost V 3 bases and J 0 bases, with 20 bases left between them. CDR3 length: 18 amino acids. CDR1 is WSHSY and CDR2 is SAAADI in the germline V gene. CDR3 nucleotide sequence: TGCGCCAGCAGTGATGCGGGGAGAGGGGGTAGCATGAACACTGAAGCTTTCTTT. It specifies CASSDAGRGGSMNTEAFF.

Of note for this clonotype: One end of the junction is discordant with germline, which a read error may explain. The rearrangement joins TRBV7-7 to TRBJ2-1; D is possibly TRBD2 (5 bases). Germline V gene sequence: CDR1 SSHAT, CDR2 FNYEAQ (reference sequence). The CDR3 runs to 15 residues. CDR3 in amino acids: CASSSSVGIGGEQFF. CDR3 coding DNA: TGTGCTAGCAGCTCGAGCGTCGGGATCGGAGGCGAGCAGTTCTTC.